This T cell receptor beta chain was sequenced in a study of blood T cells in healthy people across ages. Study-wide results and limits: Significant beta diversity loss was already apparent by age approximately 38, declining roughly linearly.

The authors ran a second PCR of about 6 to 11 cycles using a sample-barcoded 5' primer and a J-beta primer mix. TCRdb called the 5' RACE reads again in MiXCR, with one record for every CDR3 protein. The repertoire holds some 760,000 distinct CDR3 sequences, with more than 20% as singletons. Note on this clonotype: Antigen: not known.

The CDR3 sequence is 16 residues long. Separately, the same data were catalogued under a study of T cells of mothers and their children. In that study: Samples were obtained from three healthy Caucasian mothers and their six children.

Material for sequencing was blood. This clonotype was sampled from a boy between 10 and 17 years old in good health. V gene TRBV21-1 combines with J gene TRBJ2-4. TRBV21-1 is described as a pseudogene. The CDR3, as DNA: TGTGCCAGCAGCAAAGCCCCAGGGTTAGCCAAAAACATTCAGTACTTC. Translating it yields CASSKAPGLAKNIQYF.